One and the same sample provided the 3 T cell receptor beta chains below, sequenced in a study of Graves' ophthalmopathy and Graves' hyperthyroidism (dated by TCRdb to 2016 to 2019). The sequencer was an Illumina HiSeq 2000. For repertoire sequencing, TCR beta CDR3 regions were amplified from RNA transcripts. A first-round RT-PCR used HTBI primers with the Qiagen OneStep RT-PCR kit, followed by a second-round multiplex PCR, size selection and purification. TCRdb itself trimmed the public reads at Q25 with fastp, ran MiXCR and retained productive beta chains. Every entry covers one CDR3 protein and lists the most common genes and DNA from its rows. Counted in this sample were roughly 230,000 distinct CDR3 sequences; around a fifth of them appeared once. Roughly 40% of the sample is taken by the ten largest. The source material was peripheral blood. These receptor sequences come from a woman in her 50s with Graves' ophthalmopathy. Donor details come from another sample of the same person, matched by shared clones.

The table lists this clonotype with a few counts. This rearrangement joins TRBV18 to TRBJ1-1; D gene uncertain. Trimming removed 0 bases at V and 5 bases at J, with 10 bases between. Germline V gene data show CDR1 as KGHSH and CDR2 as LQKENI. This CDR3 region has 14 residues. Written as DNA, the CDR3 is TGTGCCAGCTCACCACCGCCCTTGATTACTGAAGCTTTCTTT. Its protein is CASSPPPLITEAFF. Together with reference TRBV18 and TRBJ1-1, the CDR3 gives the full variable domain: NAGVMQNPRHLVRRRGQEARLRCSPMKGHSHVYWYRQLPEEGLKFMVYLQKENIIDESGMPKERFSAEFPKEGPSILRIQQVVRGDSAAYFCASSPPPLITEAFFGQGTRLTVV.

The rearrangement uses TRBV28 and TRBJ2-7, with a possible D match to TRBD1 (6 bases). The CDR3 is made up of 15 amino acids. V was shortened by 2 bases and J by 5 bases, with 16 bases between the two germline ends. The germline gives CDR1 MDHEN, CDR2 SYDVKM. The CDR3 spells CASSLGDIRSDEQYF. Here the CDR3 DNA reads TGTGCCAGCAGTTTAGGGGACATTCGGAGCGACGAGCAGTACTTC. The full variable domain, in which reference TRBV28 and TRBJ2-7 provide the parts outside the CDR3, is DVKVTQSSRYLVKRTGEKVFLECVQDMDHENMFWYRQDPGLGLRLIYFSYDVKMKEKGDIPEGYSVSREKKERFSLILESASTNQTSMYLCASSLGDIRSDEQYFGPGTRLTVT.

This clonotype was counted at least ten times. CDR3 sequence: CASGLSRAGVNTGELFF. DNA for the CDR3: TGTGCTAGTGGTTTGTCCCGAGCGGGAGTTAACACCGGGGAGCTGTTTTTT. The chain recombines TRBV12-5 with TRBJ2-2, with 8 positions matching TRBD2. Germline V gene data show CDR1 as LGHNT and CDR2 as FRNRAP. This CDR3 spans 17 amino acids. Unmatched junction bases numbered 7, after V lost 2 bases and J lost 2 bases.